Listed here are 21 T cell receptor beta chains from one sample, sequenced in a study of blood T cell repertoires in COVID-19. The protocol was immunoSEQ multiplex PCR, while the TCRdb copy is restricted to in-frame clones and leaves out a portion. The data show 94,000 or so clones, 65% to 90% seen once. Material for sequencing was peripheral blood. Source of these receptors: a man aged 55 to 69 with acute or convalescent COVID-19.

The rearrangement links TRBV7-7 to TRBJ2-2; possibly TRBD2 for D (6 bases). Trimming removed 1 base at V and 6 bases at J, with 15 bases between. CDR3 length: 16 residues. Germline CDR1 and CDR2: SSHAT and FNYEAQ (reference sequence). As DNA, the CDR3 is TGTGCCAGCAGCTTAGGGGCAGGGCCGGGGGCCGGGGAGCTGTTTTTT. It yields the protein CASSLGAGPGAGELFF.

J is TRBJ2-7 and V is TRBV5-1; the match to TRBD1 covers 7 bases. Germline-derived CDR1 and CDR2 are SGHRS and YFSETQ. The CDR3 has 14 residues. V gave up 7 bases and J gave up 5 bases; unmatched junction bases: 12. DNA of the CDR3: TGCGCCAGCGCCCCTTGGGGACAGAAAGACGAGCAGTACTTC. Translation: CASAPWGQKDEQYF. The complete variable domain, with remaining parts taken from reference TRBV5-1 and TRBJ2-7, reads KAGVTQTPRYLIKTRGQQVTLSCSPISGHRSVSWYQQTPGQGLQFLFEYFSETQRNKGNFPGRFSGRQFSNSRSEMNVSTLELGDSALYLCASAPWGQKDEQYFGPGTRLTVT.

The chain recombines TRBV7-3 with TRBJ2-3; 7 bases are a match to TRBD2. The J segment lost 0 bases and the V segment lost 4 bases, leaving 10 bases of the junction unmatched. The CDR3 has 17 residues. CDR1 and CDR2 from the germline V gene are SGHTA and FQGTGA. CDR3: CASSSSPREGSTDTQYF. CDR3 DNA: TGTGCCAGCAGCTCTAGCCCGAGGGAGGGTAGCACAGATACGCAGTATTTT.

The J gene is TRBJ2-7, the V gene TRBV11-1; the match to TRBD1 covers 8 bases. CDR3 length equals 15 residues. V was pared by 3 bases and J by 3 bases, with 7 bases of the junction left unmatched. CDR1 and CDR2 from the germline V gene are SGHAT and FQDESV (reference sequence). The CDR3 DNA is TGTGCCAGCAGCTTGAGAGGACAGGGAATCTACGAGCAGTACTTC. Translating gives CASSLRGQGIYEQYF.

This chain uses TRBV9 with TRBJ2-5; 8 bases line up with TRBD1. The germline V gene encodes CDR1 SGDLS and CDR2 YYNGEE. The CDR3 totals 13 residues. The V gene end was trimmed by 4 bases and the J gene end by 5 bases; junction bases not matched to a gene: 4. CDR3 bases: TGTGCCAGCAGCACGGACAGGGTCGAGACCCAGTACTTC. Translating it yields CASSTDRVETQYF.

This rearrangement joins TRBV29-1 to TRBJ1-6, with D possibly matching TRBD1 (6 bases). V shed 7 bases and J shed 10 bases, with 14 bases lying between them. From germline, CDR1 is SQVTM and CDR2 ANQGSEA. This CDR3 spans 12 amino acids. The DNA for the CDR3 is TGCAGCGCTGGGGACAATCGGTCACCCCTCCACTTT. Protein sequence: CSAGDNRSPLHF.

The rearrangement uses TRBV6-5 and TRBJ2-2, with 7 bases lining up with TRBD1. From germline, CDR1 is MNHEY and CDR2 SVGAGI. Germline trimming cut 6 bases from V and 0 bases from J; bases unmatched to any gene: 4. The CDR3 covers 15 residues. CDR3 residues: CASSQDRSNTGELFF. As DNA, the CDR3 is TGTGCCAGCAGCCAGGACAGGTCGAACACCGGGGAGCTGTTTTTT.

The chain employs TRBV19 and TRBJ1-1, with TRBD1 matching over 8 bases. The CDR3 length is 14 residues. The trim removed 8 bases at V and 4 bases at J, leaving 9 bases unmatched. Germline assignment: CDR1 LNHDA and CDR2 SQIVND (reference sequence). The CDR3 DNA sequence: TGTGCCAGTTCGTGGGACAGGTCGGGCACTGAAGCTTTCTTT. Its protein product is CASSWDRSGTEAFF.

The chain combines TRBV20-1 with TRBJ1-1; the D is unclear. The CDR3 loop spans 13 amino acids. Germline assignment: CDR1 DFQATT and CDR2 SNEGSKA (reference sequence). V shed 3 bases and J shed 5 bases, with 13 bases lying between them. The CDR3 DNA sequence: TGCAGTGCTAGTTTAGGGCGCGGGACTGAAGCTTTCTTT. It encodes CSASLGRGTEAFF.

In DNA, the CDR3 is TGTGCCAGTAGTACCGAGGGGGCCTATAATTCACCCCTCCACTTT. This gives the protein CASSTEGAYNSPLHF. V usage is TRBV19 and J usage is TRBJ1-6, with a weak D call TRBD1 (6 bases). Germline CDR1 LNHDA, CDR2 SQIVND (reference sequence). Trimming removed 4 bases from V and 2 bases from J, with 9 bases in between. The CDR3 runs 15 residues.

V and J are TRBV4-1 and TRBJ2-3; unclear D gene. The germline V and J ends were trimmed by 1 base and 2 bases, with 7 bases remaining between them. The CDR3 contains 14 residues. CDR1 and CDR2 (germline): MGHRA, YSYEKL. The CDR3 nucleotides read TGCGCCAGCAGCCAAGCGCGATACACAGATACGCAGTATTTT. The encoded protein is CASSQARYTDTQYF.

V is TRBV19 and J is TRBJ1-4; 7 nucleotides match TRBD1. With V trimmed by 5 bases and J by 8 bases, 11 bases remained unmatched. Per germline, CDR1 LNHDA and CDR2 SQIVND (reference sequence). This CDR3 has 15 residues. As DNA, the CDR3 is TGTGCCAGTAGTGCCAACAGGGGAAAAGTGGAAAAACTGTTTTTT. Translation: CASSANRGKVEKLFF.

The chain carries TRBV3-1 (or the pseudogene TRBV3-2) and TRBJ1-4, with 10 bases aligning to TRBD1. Germline-derived CDR1 and CDR2 are LGHDT and YNNKEL (reference sequence). This CDR3 region has 19 residues. The V segment lost 1 base and the J segment 8 bases; nucleotides outside the gene matches: 16. The DNA of the CDR3 is TGTGCCAGCAGCCAAGTTACAGGGACAGGGGCCACCCTAAAGGAAAAACTGTTTTTT. Translation: CASSQVTGTGATLKEKLFF.

The rearrangement joins TRBV24-1 to TRBJ2-1; the D gene is possibly TRBD2 (6 bases). The CDR3 contains 17 residues. CDR1 is KGHDR, CDR2 SFDVKD, per germline. V lost 3 bases to trimming and J lost 0 bases, with 14 bases between them. CDR3 region: CATSDPTPGLSYNEQFF. CDR3 nucleotides: TGTGCCACCAGTGATCCGACACCGGGACTCTCCTACAATGAGCAGTTCTTC.

V usage is TRBV3-1 (or the pseudogene TRBV3-2) and J usage is TRBJ1-2; 9 positions agree with TRBD1. The CDR3 extends over 13 amino acids. V trimming: 5 bases; J trimming: 5 bases; junction bases outside the gene matches: 3. Germline assignment: CDR1 LGHDT and CDR2 YNNKEL (reference sequence). The CDR3: CASSAQGAYGYTF. In DNA, the CDR3 is TGTGCCAGCAGCGCACAGGGGGCATATGGCTACACCTTC.

The V gene is TRBV3-1 (or the pseudogene TRBV3-2), the J gene TRBJ2-2; the D is unclear. CDR1 and CDR2 from the germline V gene are LGHDT and YNNKEL (reference sequence). The CDR3 is 17 residues long. V dropped 1 base and J dropped 1 base, with 13 bases sitting between them. Here the CDR3 reads CASSQVKVLGNTGELFF. The CDR3, as DNA: TGTGCCAGCAGCCAAGTTAAAGTTCTAGGGAACACCGGGGAGCTGTTTTTT.

The CDR3 spells CASSPTLRTGPSGANVLTF. The CDR3 DNA follows: TGTGCCAGCTCACCGACTTTAAGGACAGGCCCTTCTGGGGCCAACGTCCTGACTTTC. The rearrangement uses TRBV18 and TRBJ2-6; 7 nucleotides agree with TRBD1. The CDR3 covers 19 residues. The germline V gene has CDR1 KGHSH and CDR2 LQKENI. V was clipped by 3 bases and J by 1 base; unmatched bases: 12.

The chain carries TRBV19 and TRBJ2-1; 7 bases fit TRBD1. The germline V gene encodes CDR1 LNHDA and CDR2 SQIVND (reference sequence). CDR3 length equals 13 residues. V lost 4 bases and J lost 8; bases outside the gene matches: 5. The CDR3 coding sequence is TGTGCCAGTAGTAGCAGACAGGGCGATGAGCAGTTCTTC. The encoded protein is CASSSRQGDEQFF.

The CDR3 here is CASSLIGQGITPFF. CDR3 nucleotide sequence: TGTGCCAGCTCACTTATTGGACAGGGCATAACACCGTTCTTC. V and J are TRBV18 and TRBJ2-1, with 8 bases matching TRBD1. Germline V gene data show CDR1 as KGHSH and CDR2 as LQKENI. V dropped 4 bases and J dropped 15; count of bases not matched to a gene: 14. The CDR3 consists of 14 residues.

This clone turned up a few times. The chain joins TRBV27 to TRBJ2-3; 12 nucleotides agree with TRBD2. Germline V gives CDR1 MNHEY, CDR2 SMNVEV (reference sequence). CDR3 length equals 15 residues. Trimming removed 5 bases from V and 3 bases from J; junction bases left unmatched: 3. As DNA, the CDR3 is TGTGCCAGCAGTAGGACTAGCGGGGCGACAGATACGCAGTATTTT. Amino acids: CASSRTSGATDTQYF.

The chain couples TRBV2 to TRBJ1-2; TRBD1 matches 10 bases. With 6 bases clipped from V and 3 bases from J, the junction kept 4 bases outside the gene matches. Per the germline V gene, CDR1 is SNHLY and CDR2 is FYNNEI. This CDR3 region has 14 residues. CDR3 protein: CASRTGGGYYGYTF. The DNA of the CDR3 is TGTGCCAGCAGGACAGGGGGCGGGTACTATGGCTACACCTTC.